This TCR beta chain comes out of a study of blood T cell repertoires in COVID-19. Germline loops: CDR1 SGHKS, CDR2 YYEKEE (reference sequence). This CDR3 spans 14 amino acids. Deletions cut 0 bases from V and 6 bases from J, with 12 bases between. Original processing methods: The authors estimated nucleated cell counts from reference gene primer amplification. Using immunoSEQ multiplex PCR, the repertoire was profiled, and TCRdb retains in-frame clones only, with some absent. The DNA gave D and trimming, while V, J and clone size come from that table. The sample shows 360,000 or so clones, about 92% of them seen only once.

The J gene is TRBJ1-2, the V gene TRBV5-5, with D perhaps TRBD1 (6 bases). Specimen: peripheral blood. This clonotype was obtained from a woman aged 60-70 years with COVID-19, enrolled during active disease. DNA of the CDR3: TGTGCCAGCAGCTTGGCACAGGGAATCGATGGCTACACCTTC. This translates into CASSLAQGIDGYTF.